In its sample, the clone carrying this T cell receptor (beta chain) was seen many times. The record originates from a study of CD8 T cells in ankylosing spondylitis. The CDR3 loop spans 13 amino acids. Trimming shortened V by 3 bases and J by 2 bases, and 5 bases separated the two germline ends. Germline V gene sequence: CDR1 SGHRS, CDR2 YFSETQ. MiXCR was run by TCRdb on the 5' RACE reads, yielding one entry per CDR3 protein. The table records hundreds of thousands of distinct CDR3 sequences, around 18% of them present only once. This chain joins TRBV5-1 and TRBJ2-2; D gene uncertain. Sequenced: blood, either unsorted or a sorted T cell fraction (not recorded which). This clonotype was obtained from a male donor with ankylosing spondylitis or in good health (not recorded which). CDR3 loop: CASSSINTGELFF. The DNA for the CDR3 is TGCGCCAGCAGCTCAATTAACACCGGGGAGCTGTTTTTT.